This note documents a single TCR beta chain sequence. This clone was detected only once. Its specific antigen is unknown. Per-base quality was not reported, and no clone a single base away is much larger than it. The data were obtained in a study of T cell responses to AZD1222 COVID-19 vaccine (dated by TCRdb to the early 2020s). About the investigation overall: AZD1222 recipients whose second dose came at about 4 weeks and those whose second dose came at about 12 weeks were combined into one group, since spike-specific TCR depth and breadth did not differ between the two schedules. Trial participants were enrolled by age into subgroups of 18-55, 56-69 and 70-plus years, and roughly 160, 29 and 62 TCR-sequenced participants, respectively, were included in these subgroups. TCR sequencing was performed for roughly 250 trial participants, of whom about 200 were given two doses of AZD1222 and 26 were given two doses of MenACWY control vaccine.

The meaning of the sample's time point label: baseline before first vaccination. Vaccinee samples were obtained from the UK trials COV001 and COV002, which included a single-blind randomized controlled phase 2/3 trial of AZD1222 (ChAdOx1 nCoV-19) in healthy adults. For TCRbeta chain sequencing, PBMC samples from trial participants were taken at day 0 and at day 28 after the second dose. The CDR3 regions of human TCRbeta chains were analyzed by immunosequencing. The paper's processing steps were these. Repertoire TCRs were checked for matches against a reference library of SARS-CoV-2-specific TCRs that had been generated using the MIRA antigen-specificity platform. Breadth was defined as the fraction of unique TCRs that were SARS-CoV-2-associated. Depth was defined as the fraction of total T cells that were SARS-CoV-2-associated. Each spike-specific TCR was assigned to its reactive spike region and to a CD4 or CD8 class using the MIRA data. Log10-transformed breadth and depth values were compared by one-way ANOVA with Sidak's multiple comparisons tests. Sourced from immuneACCESS, this table was stored by TCRdb with only in-frame sequences that have V and J called. A share of the clones is absent; for the studies checked, an unresolved V gene accounts for under half, and the remainder has no known explanation. V and J calls and clone size follow that table, whereas D and trimming were derived from the DNA. Here the sample has some 120,000 clones; roughly nine tenths occur a single time. 5.4% of the sample is taken by the ten largest.

CDR1 and CDR2 were assigned from the germline V gene as SGDLS and YYNGEE. Including cysteine and phenylalanine, the CDR3 has 15 amino acids. Only CDR3 DNA is held: 45 bases, read in frame from base 1. Trimming accounts for 7 bases at V and 5 bases at J, while the number of junction bases matched to no gene is 11. Study-wide conclusions, independent of this receptor: The 56-69-year group was small, and its depth increase did not reach significance, likely because of low power. CD4 TCRs associated with the vaccine covered the entire spike protein, and the dominant responses were in regions 160-218 and 743-854. Conclusions about previously exposed vaccinees are limited because only a handful of AZD1222 recipients were SARS-CoV-2 seropositive at baseline. A significant rise in spike-specific TCR breadth and depth was observed after two AZD1222 doses relative to day 0 and relative to MenACWY recipients. Nearly half of unique spike-specific TCRs reportedly recognized epitopes outside regions mutated in the B.1.351 and B.1.1.7 variants. Participants were mostly white British and included more females than males, and it was suggested by the authors that clonal diversity may have been underestimated. Because no samples from the day 14 peak response were available, repertoires could be characterized only after the peak T cell response.

The chain is assembled from TRBV9 and TRBJ2-5, and TRBD1 aligns with 10 junction nucleotides. Sequenced here: peripheral blood, sampled on day 0 of AZD1222 vaccination. The sequence was collected from an adult in good health. The nucleotides are TGTGCCAGCCAGGTTGGGACAGGGGTTTGGGAGACCCAGTACTTC. This is translated as CASQVGTGVWETQYF.